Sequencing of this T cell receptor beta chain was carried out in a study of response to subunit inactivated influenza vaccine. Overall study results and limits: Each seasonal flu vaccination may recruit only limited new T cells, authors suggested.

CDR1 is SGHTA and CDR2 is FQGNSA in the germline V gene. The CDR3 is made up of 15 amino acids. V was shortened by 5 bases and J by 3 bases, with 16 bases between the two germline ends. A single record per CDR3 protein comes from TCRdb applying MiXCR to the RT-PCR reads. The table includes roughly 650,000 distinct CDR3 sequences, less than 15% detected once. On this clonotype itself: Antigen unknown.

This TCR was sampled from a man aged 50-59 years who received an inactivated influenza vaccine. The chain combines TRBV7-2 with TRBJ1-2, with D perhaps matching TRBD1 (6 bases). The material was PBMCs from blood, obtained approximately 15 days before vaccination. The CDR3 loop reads CASSLRTVLDYGYTF. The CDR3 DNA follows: TGTGCCAGCAGCCTCCGGACAGTGCTGGACTATGGCTACACCTTC.